A selection of T cell receptor beta chains follows, all from one sample in a study of beta chain features in type 1 diabetes. Sequencing was performed with immunoSEQ multiplex PCR; in TCRdb, only in-frame clones are kept and a portion is missing. The data show 300,000 to 350,000 clones, roughly 14% seen once. Material for sequencing was naive CD4+ T cells from blood. The receptors derive from a woman aged 18-29 years with type 1 diabetes. Each CDR3 is given with its conserved first and last residue. The D gene is left open where the match is weak. Not every row has a clone size; where given, it reads once, few, many or a size class.

DNA: TGTGCCAGCAGCACTCGCGTAAATGCCCGGGAGAAACGAGATGGCTACACCTTC
CDR3: CASSTRVNAREKRDGYTF
D: .
J: TRBJ1-2
size: few
V: TRBV21-1

DNA: TGCGCTAGTGGTTCTGCCAGGTCCAAGCAGTTCTTC
CDR3: CASGSARSKQFF
D: .
J: TRBJ2-1
size: .
V: TRBV12-5

DNA: TGTGCCAGCAGATCCTTAGCTAGCGGGAGGGGGGAGCAGTACTTC
CDR3: CASRSLASGRGEQYF
D: TRBD2
J: TRBJ2-7
size: .
V: TRBV27

DNA: TGCGCCAGCCAACCCCTCGGGAGTCCCCACGAGCAGTACTTC
CDR3: CASQPLGSPHEQYF
D: .
J: TRBJ2-7
size: .
V: TRBV5-1

DNA: TGTTCGACTGCAGCCCAAGCTAGCACAGATACGCAGTATTTT
CDR3: CSTAAQASTDTQYF
D: .
J: TRBJ2-3
size: .
V: TRBV19

DNA: TGCGCCAGCAGCTTGGGACAGGGCTACAATGAGCAGTTCTTC
CDR3: CASSLGQGYNEQFF
D: TRBD1
J: TRBJ2-1
size: .
V: TRBV5-1

DNA: TGTGCCAGCAGAATTCCCCCCGGACAGGGGAATGGCTACACCTTC
CDR3: CASRIPPGQGNGYTF
D: TRBD1
J: TRBJ1-2
size: few
V: TRBV2

DNA: TGTGCCAGCGTGGGACTAGCGGGCACCAATGAGCAGTTCTTC
CDR3: CASVGLAGTNEQFF
D: TRBD2
J: TRBJ2-1
size: .
V: TRBV2

DNA: TGTGCCAGCAGCTTAGCGCCTGGAGGGCAGAACACTGAAGCTTTCTTT
CDR3: CASSLAPGGQNTEAFF
D: .
J: TRBJ1-1
size: .
V: TRBV7-8

DNA: TGTGCCAGCAGCTTCGAGAGGGACAGGGTTTACCGGGAGCTGTTTTTT
CDR3: CASSFERDRVYRELFF
D: TRBD1
J: TRBJ2-2
size: .
V: TRBV7-9

DNA: TGCGCCAGCAGCTTGGGCGGGAGTCATAGCAAAAACATTCAGTACTTC
CDR3: CASSLGGSHSKNIQYF
D: TRBD2
J: TRBJ2-4
size: .
V: TRBV5-1

DNA: TGTGCCTGGAGTGTACAATTTCGAGGGCTACAGTTCTTC
CDR3: CAWSVQFRGLQFF
D: .
J: TRBJ2-1
size: .
V: TRBV30

DNA: TGCAGCGTTGCTGCCAGGGGCTCTGGAAACACCATATATTTT
CDR3: CSVAARGSGNTIYF
D: .
J: TRBJ1-3
size: few
V: TRBV29-1

DNA: TGTGCCAGCAGCGCCCCGGGGGGCTGGTACAATGAGCAGTTCTTC
CDR3: CASSAPGGWYNEQFF
D: .
J: TRBJ2-1
size: .
V: TRBV7-2

DNA: TGTGCCTGGCAACGAGCGCGATCTGGCTACACCTTC
CDR3: CAWQRARSGYTF
D: .
J: TRBJ1-2
size: few
V: TRBV30

DNA: TGTGCCAGCTCACCACCGGCAGGGTTGAACACTGAAGCTTTCTTT
CDR3: CASSPPAGLNTEAFF
D: .
J: TRBJ1-1
size: .
V: TRBV18

DNA: TGTGCCAGCAGTGCGGTCCTAGCGGGAGGGAATGAGCAGTTCTTC
CDR3: CASSAVLAGGNEQFF
D: TRBD2
J: TRBJ2-1
size: .
V: TRBV2

DNA: TGTGCCAGCAGCTTGACAAGCTACGAGCAGTACTTC
CDR3: CASSLTSYEQYF
D: .
J: TRBJ2-7
size: few
V: TRBV11-2

DNA: TGTGCCAGCAGTCCTCCGGGACAAGAGACCCAGTACTTC
CDR3: CASSPPGQETQYF
D: .
J: TRBJ2-5
size: few
V: TRBV6-1

DNA: TGTGCCAGCACCTTGGGGGGGGCTGGAGGTGAAAAACTGTTTTTT
CDR3: CASTLGGAGGEKLFF
D: .
J: TRBJ1-4
size: few
V: TRBV7-9

DNA: TGTGCCAGCAGCAAAGAAGGGGCGGTGCCACCCCACGGGAGCAATCAGCCCCAGCATTTT
CDR3: CASSKEGAVPPHGSNQPQHF
D: .
J: TRBJ1-5
size: .
V: TRBV21-1

DNA: TGCGCCAGCAGCTTGGCCAAACAGCCGACCTACAATGAGCAGTTCTTC
CDR3: CASSLAKQPTYNEQFF
D: .
J: TRBJ2-1
size: few
V: TRBV5-1